This T cell receptor (beta chain) was retrieved from a study of blood T cell repertoires in COVID-19. Study details: The United States, Italy and Spain provided the acute and convalescent COVID-19 samples.

TCRdb's table, derived via immunoSEQ multiplex PCR, lists solely in-frame clones and lacks some. The profile shows hundreds of thousands of clones, 85% to 90% of them singletons. V gave up 3 bases and J gave up 0 bases; unmatched junction bases: 5. The CDR3 runs 15 residues. The germline V gene has CDR1 SGHRS and CDR2 YFSETQ. Sequenced: PBMCs or T cells enriched from blood (not recorded which). This TCR was sampled from a man between 35 and 55 years old who had recovered from COVID-19. The chain joins TRBV5-1 to TRBJ1-1; 7 nucleotides agree with TRBD1. Here the CDR3 reads CASSWDRGMNTEAFF. In DNA form, the CDR3 reads TGCGCCAGCAGCTGGGACAGAGGCATGAACACTGAAGCTTTCTTT.